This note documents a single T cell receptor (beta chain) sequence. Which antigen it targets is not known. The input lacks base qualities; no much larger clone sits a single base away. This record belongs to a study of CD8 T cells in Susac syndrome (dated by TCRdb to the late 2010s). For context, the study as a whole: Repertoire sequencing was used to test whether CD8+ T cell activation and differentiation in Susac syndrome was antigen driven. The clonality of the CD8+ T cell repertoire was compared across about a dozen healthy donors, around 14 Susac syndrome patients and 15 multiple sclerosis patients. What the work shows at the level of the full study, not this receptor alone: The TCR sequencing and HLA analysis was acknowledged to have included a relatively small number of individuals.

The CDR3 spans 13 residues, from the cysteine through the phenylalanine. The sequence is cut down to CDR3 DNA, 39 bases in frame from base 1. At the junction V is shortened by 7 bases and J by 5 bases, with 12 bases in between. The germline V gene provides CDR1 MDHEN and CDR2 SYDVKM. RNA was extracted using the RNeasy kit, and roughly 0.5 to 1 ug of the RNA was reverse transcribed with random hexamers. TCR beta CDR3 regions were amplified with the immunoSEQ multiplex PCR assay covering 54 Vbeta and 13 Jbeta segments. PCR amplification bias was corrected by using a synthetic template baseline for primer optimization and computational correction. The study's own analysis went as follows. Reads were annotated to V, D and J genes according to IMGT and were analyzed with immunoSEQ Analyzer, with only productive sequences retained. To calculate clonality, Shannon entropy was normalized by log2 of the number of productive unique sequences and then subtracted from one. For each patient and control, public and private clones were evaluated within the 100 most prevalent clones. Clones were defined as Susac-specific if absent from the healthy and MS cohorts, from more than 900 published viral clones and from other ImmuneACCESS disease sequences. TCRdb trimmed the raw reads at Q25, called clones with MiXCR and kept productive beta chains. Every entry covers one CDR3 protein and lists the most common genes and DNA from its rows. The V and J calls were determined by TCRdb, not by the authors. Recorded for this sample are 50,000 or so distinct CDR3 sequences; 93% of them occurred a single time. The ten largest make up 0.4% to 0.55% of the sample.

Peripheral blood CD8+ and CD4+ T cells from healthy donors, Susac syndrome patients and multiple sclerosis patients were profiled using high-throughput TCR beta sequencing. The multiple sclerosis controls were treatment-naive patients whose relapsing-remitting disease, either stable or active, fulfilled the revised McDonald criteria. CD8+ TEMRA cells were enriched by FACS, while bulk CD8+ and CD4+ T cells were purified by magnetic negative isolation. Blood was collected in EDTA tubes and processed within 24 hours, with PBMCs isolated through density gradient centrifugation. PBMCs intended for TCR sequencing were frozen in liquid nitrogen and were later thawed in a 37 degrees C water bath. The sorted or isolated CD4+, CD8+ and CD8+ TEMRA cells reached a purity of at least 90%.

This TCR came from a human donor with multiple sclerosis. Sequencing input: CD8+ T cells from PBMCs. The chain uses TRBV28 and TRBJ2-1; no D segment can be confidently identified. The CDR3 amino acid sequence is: CASTLGQNNEQFF. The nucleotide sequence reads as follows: TGTGCCAGCACCCTAGGGCAGAACAATGAGCAGTTCTTC.